One sample yielded the 20 T cell receptor beta chains listed below, sequenced in a study of shared clonotypes between healthy human individuals. Sequenced by immunoSEQ multiplex PCR; TCRdb stores in-frame clones only, minus some. The sample holds 700,000 or so clones; 55% to 75% are singletons and the top ten take approximately 1.8%. What was sequenced was memory CD4+ T cells sorted from blood. The subset was: CD45RA-negative fraction. The receptors originated from a woman aged 30 to 39 in good health.

V usage is TRBV9 and J usage is TRBJ2-3; 7 positions match TRBD2. Per the germline V gene, CDR1 is SGDLS and CDR2 is YYNGEE. The CDR3 is made up of 15 amino acids. Trimming cost V 4 bases and J 5 bases; bases outside gene matches: 10. CDR3 residues: CASSSGGRGEDTQYF. CDR3 DNA: TGTGCCAGCAGCAGTGGCGGGAGAGGGGAAGATACGCAGTATTTT.

This chain connects TRBV19 to TRBJ2-5; the match to TRBD2 covers 11 bases. The junction had 3 bases not matched to a gene; V was cut back by 7 bases and J by 5 bases. Germline CDR1 LNHDA, CDR2 SQIVND (reference sequence). The CDR3 runs to 13 residues. The CDR3 reads CASKTSGSETQYF. As DNA, the CDR3 is TGTGCCAGTAAAACTAGCGGGAGTGAGACCCAGTACTTC.

This clone was recorded only once. The genes are TRBV7-9 and TRBJ2-5, with 8 positions matching TRBD2. With V trimmed by 4 bases and J by 4 bases, 11 bases remained unmatched. This CDR3 is built from 16 residues. The germline CDR1 and CDR2 sequences are SEHNR and FQNEAQ (reference sequence). The CDR3 coding sequence is TGTGCCAGCAGCTCTCATTTTTACGGGAGGGGAGAGACCCAGTACTTC. Amino acid sequence: CASSSHFYGRGETQYF.

The V gene is TRBV6-1, the J gene TRBJ2-3; tentative D call: TRBD2 (6 bases). The CDR3 covers 17 residues. V lost 1 base, J lost 0 bases, and 14 bases lay in between. CDR1 and CDR2 from the germline V gene are MNHNS and SASEGT. As DNA, the CDR3 is TGTGCCAGCAGTGAAGAAAAGGACTACTACAGCACAGATACGCAGTATTTT. Protein product: CASSEEKDYYSTDTQYF.

This clone was found many times. The chain combines TRBV14 with TRBJ2-6, with 8 bases identical to TRBD1. CDR3 length: 19 amino acids. Losses at the gene ends were 4 bases for V and 1 base for J; bases not matched to a gene: 12. Germline-derived CDR1 and CDR2 are SGHDN and FVKESK. CDR3 sequence reads: CASSRTDRGLFSGANVLTF. The CDR3 DNA reads TGTGCCAGCAGCCGAACCGACAGGGGACTCTTTTCTGGGGCCAACGTCCTGACTTTC.

In its sample, this clone was seen a few times. V is TRBV28 and J is TRBJ2-7, with D perhaps matching TRBD1 (6 bases). V was cut by 6 bases and J by 1 base, with 13 bases left in between. CDR1 and CDR2 (germline): MDHEN, SYDVKM. CDR3 size: 14 residues. The CDR3 nucleotides are TGTGCCAGCAGCCGAGAGGGGGTATCCTACGAGCAGTACTTC. This gives the protein CASSREGVSYEQYF.

Comment on this clone: This may stem from a read error, because a much larger clone lies one nucleotide away. The chain links TRBV5-8 to TRBJ2-3; TRBD1 is a possible D gene (5 bases). Trimming stripped 4 bases from V and 1 base from J, with 10 bases between. Germline lookup yields CDR1 SGHTS and CDR2 YDEGEE. The CDR3 runs 14 residues. The CDR3 loop is CASSPLGGTDTQYF. The CDR3 DNA reads as TGTGCCAGCAGCCCCTTAGGGGGCACAGATACGCAGTATTTT. Together with reference TRBV5-8 and TRBJ2-3, the CDR3 gives the full variable domain: EAGVTQSPTHLIKTRGQQATLRCSPISGHTSVYWYQQALGLGLQFLLWYDEGEERNRGNFPPRFSGRQFPNYSSELNVNALELEDSALYLCASSPLGGTDTQYFGPGTRLTVL.

The chain is built from TRBV2 and TRBJ2-2; 15 bases agree with TRBD2. The CDR3 contains 15 residues. The junction had 1 base not matched to a gene; V was cut back by 4 bases and J by 7 bases. Germline CDR1 SNHLY, CDR2 FYNNEI. CDR3 sequence: CASSGTSGGDGELFF. The CDR3 nucleotides are TGTGCCAGCAGTGGGACTAGCGGGGGGGACGGGGAGCTGTTTTTT.

A remark on this clone: Other DNA sequences in the sample encode the same CDR3. The chain recombines TRBV18 with TRBJ1-3; maybe TRBD1 (5 bases). The CDR3 covers 14 residues. The germline V and J ends were trimmed by 4 bases and 0 bases, with 7 bases remaining between them. The V gene's germline CDR1 is KGHSH and CDR2 LQKENI. For the CDR3, the DNA is TGTGCCAGCTCACGCGACAGCTCTGGAAACACCATATATTTT. It yields the protein CASSRDSSGNTIYF.

CDR3 region: CASTSTYTQYF. The CDR3 nucleotides read TGTGCCAGCACAAGTACATATACGCAGTATTTT. V is TRBV2 and J is TRBJ2-3; D uncertain. The CDR3 contains 11 residues. Trimming left V 7 bases short and J 7 bases short, with 9 bases between. Germline V CDR1 and CDR2: SNHLY, FYNNEI.

The chain couples TRBV5-6 to TRBJ2-4, with 8 bases that match TRBD2. The CDR3 extends over 16 amino acids. Germline CDR1 SGHDT, CDR2 YYEEEE. The V gene end was trimmed by 3 bases and the J gene end by 4 bases; junction bases not matched to a gene: 9. The chain's CDR3 is CASSSRVIAGKNIQYF. CDR3 nucleotides: TGTGCCAGCAGCTCCCGGGTAATAGCGGGGAAAAACATTCAGTACTTC.

This clone was seen a few times. The chain joins TRBV5-4 to TRBJ2-1; no reliable D call. Germline-derived CDR1 and CDR2 are SGHNT and YYREEE (reference sequence). The ends were cut back, 0 bases at V and 8 bases at J, with 9 bases in the middle. The CDR3 runs 13 residues. The CDR3 coding sequence is TGTGCCAGCAGCTTGGTCTCCGATCATGAGCAGTTCTTC. This codes for CASSLVSDHEQFF.

This chain uses TRBV28 with TRBJ2-3; TRBD2 agrees at 9 bases. Unmatched junction bases numbered 10, after V lost 6 bases and J lost 0 bases. The CDR3 sequence is 17 residues long. Per germline, CDR1 MDHEN and CDR2 SYDVKM. The CDR3, as DNA: TGTGCCAGCAGCCTAGGAAAAGCGGGGGGAAGCACAGATACGCAGTATTTT. Translated, it gives CASSLGKAGGSTDTQYF.

The chain carries TRBV7-6 and TRBJ2-7; D is unresolved. Looked up from germline, CDR1 is SGHVS and CDR2 is FNYEAQ. CDR3 length: 13 residues. Deletions cut 5 bases from V and 0 bases from J, with 8 bases between. CDR3 sequence: CASSNMDSYEQYF. CDR3 DNA sequence: TGTGCCAGCAGCAATATGGACTCCTACGAGCAGTACTTC.

This clone was observed a few times. This chain connects TRBV19 to TRBJ2-6; TRBD1 aligns across 7 bases. The germline CDR1 and CDR2 sequences are LNHDA and SQIVND (reference sequence). The length of the CDR3 is 14 residues. V trimming: 6 bases; J trimming: 4 bases; junction bases outside the gene matches: 3. CDR3 coding DNA: TGTGCCAGTAGCACAGGGGTAGGGGCCAACGTCCTGACTTTC. Translated: CASSTGVGANVLTF.

This clone was detected a few times. This rearrangement joins TRBV11-2 to TRBJ2-3; D not resolved. The CDR3 totals 14 residues. Looked up from germline, CDR1 is SGHAT and CDR2 is FQNNGV. V was shortened by 5 bases and J by 2 bases, with 11 bases between the two germline ends. The CDR3 protein is CASSIRLITDTQYF. DNA for the CDR3: TGTGCCAGCAGCATCAGGCTGATCACAGATACGCAGTATTTT.

This clone was picked up a small number of times. The chain is built from TRBV2 and TRBJ2-1; D may be TRBD2 (6 bases). V was trimmed by 5 bases and J by 3 bases, leaving 11 bases between them. Germline CDR1 and CDR2: SNHLY and FYNNEI. CDR3 length: 14 amino acids. DNA of the CDR3: TGTGCCAGCAGTAACCGCGGGATCTACAATGAGCAGTTCTTC. Encoded protein: CASSNRGIYNEQFF.

This clone was detected once. This sequence joins TRBV7-9 and TRBJ1-2, with TRBD1 matching 8 bases. Germline V gives CDR1 SEHNR, CDR2 FQNEAQ (reference sequence). The CDR3 runs 17 residues. Trimming took 5 bases from V and 5 from J; bases not matched to a gene: 16. The CDR3 loop is CASSGATGQGRIYGYTF. The CDR3 bases are TGTGCCAGCAGCGGAGCCACCGGACAGGGAAGGATTTATGGCTACACCTTC.

V usage is TRBV7-9 and J usage is TRBJ2-7; perhaps D is TRBD1 or TRBD2 (5 bases each). Germline loops: CDR1 SEHNR, CDR2 FQNEAQ (reference sequence). V lost 5 bases to trimming and J lost 0 bases, with 11 bases between them. There are 14 residues in the CDR3. Written as DNA, the CDR3 is TGTGCCAGCAGCGGCGAGGGGAGCTCCTACGAGCAGTACTTC. Amino acids: CASSGEGSSYEQYF. The entire variable domain, with the rest obtained from reference TRBV7-9 and TRBJ2-7, is as follows: DTGVSQNPRHKITKRGQNVTFRCDPISEHNRLYWYRQTLGQGPEFLTYFQNEAQLEKSRLLSDRFSAERPKGSFSTLEIQRTEQGDSAMYLCASSGEGSSYEQYFGPGTRLTVT.

This chain connects TRBV28 to TRBJ1-2; D may be TRBD1 (6 bases). The CDR3 length is 12 residues. Germline V lookup: CDR1 MDHEN, CDR2 SYDVKM. The V end lost 5 bases, the J end lost 14 bases, and 18 bases lay between the germline ends. The CDR3 loop reads CASSPGAGRKTF. In DNA form, the CDR3 reads TGTGCCAGCAGTCCAGGGGCAGGACGTAAGACCTTC.